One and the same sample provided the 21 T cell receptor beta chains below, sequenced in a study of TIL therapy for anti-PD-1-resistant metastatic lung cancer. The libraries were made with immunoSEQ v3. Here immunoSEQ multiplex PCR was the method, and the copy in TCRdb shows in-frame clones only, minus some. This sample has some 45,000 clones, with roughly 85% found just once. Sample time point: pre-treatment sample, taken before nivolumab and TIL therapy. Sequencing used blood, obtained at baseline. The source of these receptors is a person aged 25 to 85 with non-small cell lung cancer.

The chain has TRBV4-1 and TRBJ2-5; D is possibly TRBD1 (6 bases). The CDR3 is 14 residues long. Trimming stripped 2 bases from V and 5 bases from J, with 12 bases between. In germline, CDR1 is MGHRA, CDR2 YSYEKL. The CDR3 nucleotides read TGCGCCAGCAGCCAACCGGACAGATTGGAGACCCAGTACTTC. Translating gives CASSQPDRLETQYF.

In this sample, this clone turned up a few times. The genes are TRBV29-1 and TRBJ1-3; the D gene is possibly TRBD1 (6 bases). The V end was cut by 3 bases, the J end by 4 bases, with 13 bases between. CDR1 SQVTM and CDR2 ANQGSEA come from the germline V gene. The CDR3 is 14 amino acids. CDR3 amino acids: CSVEIPGHGNTIYF. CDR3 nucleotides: TGCAGCGTTGAGATCCCGGGACACGGAAACACCATATATTTT.

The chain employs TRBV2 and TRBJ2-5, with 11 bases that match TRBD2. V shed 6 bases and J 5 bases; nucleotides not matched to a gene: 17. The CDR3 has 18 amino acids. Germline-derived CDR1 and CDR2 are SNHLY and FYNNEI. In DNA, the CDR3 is TGTGCCAGCAGGTCCAGCGGTCTAGCGGGAGGTGCCATGGAGACCCAGTACTTC. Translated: CASRSSGLAGGAMETQYF.

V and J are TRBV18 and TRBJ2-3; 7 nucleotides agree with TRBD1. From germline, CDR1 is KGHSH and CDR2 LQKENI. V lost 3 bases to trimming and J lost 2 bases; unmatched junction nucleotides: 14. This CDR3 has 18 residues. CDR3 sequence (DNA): TGTGCCAGCTCACCTAGACAGGGACAAAACCCCCACACAGATACGCAGTATTTT. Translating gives CASSPRQGQNPHTDTQYF.

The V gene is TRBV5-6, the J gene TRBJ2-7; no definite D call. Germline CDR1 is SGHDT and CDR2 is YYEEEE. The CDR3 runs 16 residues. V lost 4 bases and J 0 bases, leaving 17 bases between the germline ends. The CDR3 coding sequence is TGTGCCAGCAGCGCGGCCAACCATCAAAACTCCTACGAGCAGTACTTC. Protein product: CASSAANHQNSYEQYF.

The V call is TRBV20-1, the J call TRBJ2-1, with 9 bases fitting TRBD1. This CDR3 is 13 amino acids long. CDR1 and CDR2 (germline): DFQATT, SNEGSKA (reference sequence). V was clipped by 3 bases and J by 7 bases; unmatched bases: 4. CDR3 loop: CSASEDRGNEQFF. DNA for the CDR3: TGCAGTGCTAGTGAGGACAGGGGTAATGAGCAGTTCTTC.

The CDR3: CASSPPWGETQYF. CDR3 DNA: TGTGCCAGCAGCCCCCCGTGGGGAGAGACCCAGTACTTC. This chain joins TRBV6-5 and TRBJ2-5; the D is unclear. V lost 6 bases to trimming and J lost 4 bases, with 12 bases between them. The germline V gene has CDR1 MNHEY and CDR2 SVGAGI. The CDR3 has 13 amino acids.

The CDR3 reads CSATGRNTNEKLFF. CDR3 DNA: TGCAGCGCCACAGGACGGAACACAAATGAAAAACTGTTTTTT. The rearrangement links TRBV29-1 to TRBJ1-4; TRBD1 might be the D (5 bases). Germline assignment: CDR1 SQVTM and CDR2 ANQGSEA. The CDR3 extends over 14 amino acids. Trimming stripped 7 bases from V and 5 bases from J, with 17 bases between.

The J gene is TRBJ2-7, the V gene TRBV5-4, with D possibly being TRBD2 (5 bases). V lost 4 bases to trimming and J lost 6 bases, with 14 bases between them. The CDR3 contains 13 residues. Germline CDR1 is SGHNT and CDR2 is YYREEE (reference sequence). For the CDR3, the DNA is TGTGCCAGCAGCCCCACTAGGTCCACCGAGCAGTACTTC. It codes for CASSPTRSTEQYF.

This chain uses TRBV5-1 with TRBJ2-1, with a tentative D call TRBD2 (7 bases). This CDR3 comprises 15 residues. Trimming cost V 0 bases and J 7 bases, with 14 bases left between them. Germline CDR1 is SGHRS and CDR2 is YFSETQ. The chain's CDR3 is CASSLEGGRKNEQFF. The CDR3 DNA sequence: TGCGCCAGCAGCTTGGAGGGGGGGCGGAAAAATGAGCAGTTCTTC.

CDR3 nucleotides: TGTGCCAGCGGAAGTAGCACAGATACGCAGTATTTT. Its protein product is CASGSSTDTQYF. The V call is TRBV3-1 (or the pseudogene TRBV3-2), the J call TRBJ2-3, with D uncertain. Trimming took 8 bases from V and 0 from J, leaving 6 bases between them. The CDR3 consists of 12 residues. CDR1 and CDR2 (germline): LGHDT, YNNKEL (reference sequence).

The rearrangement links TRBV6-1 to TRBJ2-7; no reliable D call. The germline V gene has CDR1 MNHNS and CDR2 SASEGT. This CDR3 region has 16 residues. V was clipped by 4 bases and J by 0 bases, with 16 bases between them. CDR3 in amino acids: CASSGGSTSGSYEQYF. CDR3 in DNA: TGTGCCAGCAGTGGGGGTTCTACGTCAGGCTCCTACGAGCAGTACTTC.

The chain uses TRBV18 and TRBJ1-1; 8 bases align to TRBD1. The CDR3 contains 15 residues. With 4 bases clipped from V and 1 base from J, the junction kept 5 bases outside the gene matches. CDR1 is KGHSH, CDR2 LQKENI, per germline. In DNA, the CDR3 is TGTGCCAGCTCACGGAAGACAGGGGAGAACACTGAAGCTTTCTTT. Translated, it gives CASSRKTGENTEAFF.

CDR3 loop: CASSPRDKLAKNIQYF. The CDR3 DNA sequence: TGTGCCAGCAGTCCTAGGGACAAATTAGCCAAAAACATTCAGTACTTC. The chain combines TRBV28 with TRBJ2-4; TRBD1 is a possible D gene (6 bases). The CDR3 is made up of 16 amino acids. Germline V gene lookup returns CDR1 MDHEN and CDR2 SYDVKM. V was clipped by 5 bases and J by 0 bases, with 14 bases between them. Looking up the rest from reference TRBV28 and TRBJ2-4 gives the full variable domain: DVKVTQSSRYLVKRTGEKVFLECVQDMDHENMFWYRQDPGLGLRLIYFSYDVKMKEKGDIPEGYSVSREKKERFSLILESASTNQTSMYLCASSPRDKLAKNIQYFGAGTRLSVL.

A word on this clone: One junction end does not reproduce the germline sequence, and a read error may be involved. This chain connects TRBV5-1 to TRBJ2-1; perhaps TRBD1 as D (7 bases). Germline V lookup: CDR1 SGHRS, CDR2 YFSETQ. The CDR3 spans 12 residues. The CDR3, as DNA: TGCGCCAGCAGTCAGGGCGACAGGGAGGAGCTCTTC. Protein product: CASSQGDREELF.

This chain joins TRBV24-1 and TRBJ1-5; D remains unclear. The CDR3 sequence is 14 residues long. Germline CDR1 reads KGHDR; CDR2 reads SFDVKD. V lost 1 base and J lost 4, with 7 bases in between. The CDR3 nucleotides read TGTGCCACCAGTGATTTTGGGAGGAATCAGCCCCAGCATTTT. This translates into CATSDFGRNQPQHF.

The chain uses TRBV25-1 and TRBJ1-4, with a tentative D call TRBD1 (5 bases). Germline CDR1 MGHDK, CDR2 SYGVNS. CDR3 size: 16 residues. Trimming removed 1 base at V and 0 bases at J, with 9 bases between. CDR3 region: CASSEWGGTTNEKLFF. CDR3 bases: TGTGCCAGCAGTGAATGGGGGGGAACAACTAATGAAAAACTGTTTTTT.

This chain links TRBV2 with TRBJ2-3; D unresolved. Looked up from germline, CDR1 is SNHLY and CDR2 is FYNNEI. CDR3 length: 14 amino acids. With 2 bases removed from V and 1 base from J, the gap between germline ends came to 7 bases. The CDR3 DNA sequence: TGTGCCAGCAGTGAATCCGGGCGCACAGATACGCAGTATTTT. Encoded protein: CASSESGRTDTQYF.

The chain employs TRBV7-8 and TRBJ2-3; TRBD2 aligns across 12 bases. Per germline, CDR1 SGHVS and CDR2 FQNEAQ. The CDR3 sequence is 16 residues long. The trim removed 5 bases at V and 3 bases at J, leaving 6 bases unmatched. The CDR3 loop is CASSTLAGGVTDTQYF. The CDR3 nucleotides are TGTGCCAGCAGCACCCTAGCGGGGGGGGTAACAGATACGCAGTATTTT.

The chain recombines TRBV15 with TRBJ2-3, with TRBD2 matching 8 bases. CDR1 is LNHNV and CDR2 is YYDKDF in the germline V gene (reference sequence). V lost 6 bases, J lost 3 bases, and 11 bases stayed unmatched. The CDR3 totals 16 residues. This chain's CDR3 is CATSSIRGGRTDTQYF. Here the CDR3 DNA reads TGTGCCACCAGTTCAATTCGGGGGGGCAGGACAGATACGCAGTATTTT.

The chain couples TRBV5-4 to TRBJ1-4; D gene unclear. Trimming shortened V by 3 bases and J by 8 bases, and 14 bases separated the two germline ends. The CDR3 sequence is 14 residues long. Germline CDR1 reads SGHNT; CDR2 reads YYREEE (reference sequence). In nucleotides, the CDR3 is TGTGCCAGCAGCTCTGGACGGCTGGGGGAAAAACTGTTTTTT. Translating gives CASSSGRLGEKLFF.